This TCR beta chain was sequenced for a study of shared clonotypes between healthy human individuals. Overall study: Three plates were used per donor for CD4 naive, three for CD4 memory, two for CD8 naive and one for CD8 memory. Study-wide findings and caveats: Non-shared clonotypes showed lower generation probabilities than clonotypes common to all four donors. Larger estimated richness was generally recorded for naive subsets relative to memory subsets. Sequencing depth was predicted to influence how clonotypes are shared among donors.

Trimming removed 4 bases at V and 7 bases at J, with 20 bases between. This CDR3 has 16 amino acids. Looked up from germline, CDR1 is MDHEN and CDR2 is SYDVKM. Turning to this clone: Antigen: not known.

Terminally differentiated effector memory CD45RA+ cells were excluded by CCR7 positive selection of CD45RO-negative cells. The repertoire was sequenced with immunoSEQ multiplex PCR; TCRdb's copy has only in-frame clones and lacks some. The sample contains millions of clones, more than 85% of which appear only once. V gene TRBV28 combines with J gene TRBJ1-5; D possibly corresponds to TRBD1 (6 bases). This TCR derives from a young man in good health. Some clones in this sample may be carry-over from other donors' samples. Material for sequencing was naive CD8+ T cells from PBMCs. The CDR3 loop is CASSSKGTNEVQPQHF. In DNA form, the CDR3 reads TGTGCCAGCAGTTCAAAAGGGACAAACGAGGTGCAGCCCCAGCATTTT. Full variable domain (missing parts from reference TRBV28 and TRBJ1-5): DVKVTQSSRYLVKRTGEKVFLECVQDMDHENMFWYRQDPGLGLRLIYFSYDVKMKEKGDIPEGYSVSREKKERFSLILESASTNQTSMYLCASSSKGTNEVQPQHFGDGTRLSIL.